A selection of T cell receptor beta chains follows, all from one sample in a study of patients and donors after allogeneic stem cell transplantation. One entry per CDR3 protein, called by TCRdb with MiXCR from the RT-PCR reads. There are tens of thousands of distinct CDR3 sequences in the sample; around 5% occur only once, and around 2.6% lies in the top ten. Sequencing was carried out using blood, either unsorted or a sorted T cell fraction (not recorded which). The receptor set was obtained from a human donor who was either an allogeneic HSCT recipient or a stem cell or donor lymphocyte infusion donor (not recorded which). It is not recorded whose cells these are; they may come from a transplant donor. The CDR3 runs from the conserved cysteine through the conserved F or W. A D gene is named only where the DNA matches it firmly. Expanded clones get a size class; other rows say once, few or many, or leave the size out.

DNA	CDR3	V	J	length	size	D
TGTGCCAGCAGCCGGAGCGCGGGGCAAGAGACCCAGTACTTC	CASSRSAGQETQYF	TRBV7-8	TRBJ2-5	14	.	.
TGTGCCAGCAGCTTGGAGGGACTTAAAGGCACTGAAGCTTTCTTT	CASSLEGLKGTEAFF	TRBV5-4	TRBJ1-1	15	.	.
TGTGCAAGTCGCTTAGAACTAGCGGGAGGCGGTAACACCGGGGAGCTGTTTTTT	CASRLELAGGGNTGELFF	TRBV12-2	TRBJ2-2	18	few	.
TGTGCCAGCAGTTTAGTAACAGGGGGCGGTGGCTACACCTTC	CASSLVTGGGGYTF	TRBV27	TRBJ1-2	14	few	TRBD1
TGCGCCAGCAGCATCCGGCTCACAGATACGCAGTATTTT	CASSIRLTDTQYF	TRBV5-1	TRBJ2-3	13	many	.
TGCGCCAGCTCCGACGGGGGGCTGGGAGATACGCAGTATTTT	CASSDGGLGDTQYF	TRBV5-1	TRBJ2-3	14	many	.
TGCAGTGCTAGACCCGAAGCGGGGGGGCCTGTGAGCACAGATACGCAGTATTTT	CSARPEAGGPVSTDTQYF	TRBV20-1	TRBJ2-3	18	many	TRBD2
TGTGCCAGCAGGGAAACACAGGGGCAAGAGACCCAGTACTTC	CASRETQGQETQYF	TRBV2	TRBJ2-5	14	.	TRBD1
TGTGCCAGCAGCCCTCAGGAGGGAGTACGTGAGCAGTTCTTC	CASSPQEGVREQFF	TRBV11-3	TRBJ2-1	14	.	.
TGTGCCAGCACTGGGCAGGGGAAGAGTAAGGGCAATCAGCCCCAGCATTTT	CASTGQGKSKGNQPQHF	TRBV6-1	TRBJ1-5	17	few	.
TGTGCCAGCAGCTTAACAACACAGGGTGGAGAGACCCAGTACTTC	CASSLTTQGGETQYF	TRBV11-3	TRBJ2-5	15	many	.
TGTGCCAGCAGCGTAGGAACACTAAGCTCCTACGAGCAGTACTTC	CASSVGTLSSYEQYF	TRBV9	TRBJ2-7	15	many	.
TGTGCCATCAGAACACAGGGATCCACGGAAGCTTTCTTT	CAIRTQGSTEAFF	TRBV10-3	TRBJ1-1	13	many	.
TGTGCCAGCAGTTTATTTAGCGTGAGGTTCTCCTACGAGCAGTACTTC	CASSLFSVRFSYEQYF	TRBV28	TRBJ2-7	16	many	.
TGTGCCAGCAGTTACCTCGGACTAGCGGGAGGGCCGGGTTACGAGCAGTACTTC	CASSYLGLAGGPGYEQYF	TRBV6-2/TRBV6-3	TRBJ2-7	18	many	TRBD2
TGTGCCAGCAGCTTCGGGACGAACAATCAGCCCCAGCATTTT	CASSFGTNNQPQHF	TRBV5-5	TRBJ1-5	14	many	.
TGCGCCAGCAGTGTCCGGACAGAAGACGAGCAGTACTTC	CASSVRTEDEQYF	TRBV10-1	TRBJ2-7	13	.	.
TGTGCCAGCAGCGCACGGGACGTCTCTGGAAACACCATATATTTT	CASSARDVSGNTIYF	TRBV9	TRBJ1-3	15	many	.
TGTGCCAGCAGTTACTCGATAGGGACAGCTTACGAGCAGTACTTC	CASSYSIGTAYEQYF	TRBV6-5	TRBJ2-7	15	many	TRBD1
TGTGCCAGCAGCGCCGGGGCAGGGAGGTACGAGCAGTACTTC	CASSAGAGRYEQYF	TRBV6-1	TRBJ2-7	14	many	.
TGCTGCCTGGGGGCTGGAACAGCTGGCTACACCTTC	CCLGAGTAGYTF	TRBV10-1	TRBJ1-2	12	many	.
TGTGCCAGTAGTATGAGGTCGTGGCAGGGAGATCAGCCCCAGCATTTT	CASSMRSWQGDQPQHF	TRBV19	TRBJ1-5	16	many	.
TGTGCCAGCAGATTGGACAGAGCCACCTATGGCTACACCTTC	CASRLDRATYGYTF	TRBV7-2	TRBJ1-2	14	many	.
TGCGCCAGCAGCCCCCTGGGGCGGGACAGAATCACAGATACGCAGTATTTT	CASSPLGRDRITDTQYF	TRBV5-1	TRBJ2-3	17	.	.
TGCGCCAGCAGCTTGGGTTCTACAGGGATCAAGTTCCCCCTCCACTTT	CASSLGSTGIKFPLHF	TRBV5-1	TRBJ1-6	16	.	.
TGTGCCAGCAGTTTATGGAGCAGGTTCACCGGGGAGCTGTTTTTT	CASSLWSRFTGELFF	TRBV28	TRBJ2-2	15	few	.
TGCGCCAGCAGCGCTGGACAGGTGAACACCGGGGAGCTGTTTTTT	CASSAGQVNTGELFF	TRBV5-1	TRBJ2-2	15	many	TRBD1
TGCGCCAGCAGCCAGAATGCGGGACAGGGGTTATCACCCCTCCACTTT	CASSQNAGQGLSPLHF	TRBV5-1	TRBJ1-6	16	many	TRBD1
TGTGCCAGCAGCTTAGAGGACAGGGTGAGGTTGAACACCGGGGAGCTGTTTTTT	CASSLEDRVRLNTGELFF	TRBV11-2	TRBJ2-2	18	.	TRBD1
TGTGCCAGCAGCTTAACACACGGGGTATCCGAGCAGTACTTC	CASSLTHGVSEQYF	TRBV11-2	TRBJ2-7	14	few	.
TGTGCCAGCAGCTACCGGGACAGACGGGATGGCTACACCTTC	CASSYRDRRDGYTF	TRBV7-8	TRBJ1-2	14	many	TRBD1
TGTGCCAGCAGCCCTAACAGGGGGCCCGATACGCAGTATTTT	CASSPNRGPDTQYF	TRBV2	TRBJ2-3	14	.	TRBD1
TGCGCCAGCAGCCACCCCAATTCGGACGAGCAGTACTTC	CASSHPNSDEQYF	TRBV5-1	TRBJ2-7	13	many	.
TGCGCCAGCATGAGGGCAGGCCTAGATACGCAGTATTTT	CASMRAGLDTQYF	TRBV5-1	TRBJ2-3	13	many	.
TGCGCCAGCAGAAGACAGGGGACGAACACTGAAGCTTTCTTT	CASRRQGTNTEAFF	TRBV5-1	TRBJ1-1	14	many	TRBD1
TGCAGTCTGTGGGAGACAGCTAACAATGAGCAGTTCTTC	CSLWETANNEQFF	TRBV20-1	TRBJ2-1	13	many	.
TGTGCCTGGAAGAAGGGGCCCAGCGCCTACGAGCAGTACTTC	CAWKKGPSAYEQYF	TRBV30	TRBJ2-7	14	many	.
TGTGCCAGCAGTCCATGGACAGAGAACACTGAAGCTTTCTTT	CASSPWTENTEAFF	TRBV12-3/TRBV12-4	TRBJ1-1	14	many	.
TGTGCCAGCAGCTTCGGCGGGGGGGAAACAGATACGCAGTATTTT	CASSFGGGETDTQYF	TRBV5-4	TRBJ2-3	15	.	TRBD2
TGTGCCAGCAGTGGGGACACAGGACTAGGATTCTATGGCTACACCTTC	CASSGDTGLGFYGYTF	TRBV27	TRBJ1-2	16	.	.
TGTGCCAGCAGCTTAGGCCCTCTGGAGACCCAGTACTTC	CASSLGPLETQYF	TRBV7-9	TRBJ2-5	13	many	.
TGTGCCAGCAGCGCTAGACTCTCGAGCTCTAGCACAGATACGCAGTATTTT	CASSARLSSSSTDTQYF	TRBV11-3	TRBJ2-3	17	few	.
TGTGCCATCGGTGATAGCAATCAGCCCCAGCATTTT	CAIGDSNQPQHF	TRBV10-3	TRBJ1-5	12	many	.